This TCR beta chain was recovered during a study of blood T cells in healthy people across ages. Study results and limitations: TCR beta diversity correlated strongly with naive T cell percentage. The fall in TCR beta diversity per million T cells was roughly linear with age.

With a J-beta primer mix and a sample-barcoded 5' primer, a second PCR ran about 7 to 12 cycles. TCRdb reprocessed the 5' RACE reads with MiXCR, giving one entry per CDR3 protein. The profile covers 580,000 or so distinct CDR3 sequences, with roughly 43% appearing a single time and 20% to 25% taken by the ten largest. Per the germline V gene, CDR1 is GTSNPN and CDR2 is SVGIG (reference sequence). Trimming removed 0 bases from V and 7 bases from J, with 16 bases in between. The CDR3 length is 15 residues. Samples each yielded at least 5.5 micrograms of total RNA. This clonotype was seen repeatedly, ten times or more. The antigen remains undetermined.

This chain connects TRBV30 to TRBJ2-1; D might be TRBD2 (6 bases). Sequenced sample: blood. The origin of this receptor is a man older than 75 in good health. CDR3 nucleotide sequence: TGTGCCTGGAGTGTCCAGGGCACCGCGGGGAATGAGCAGTTCTTC. Its protein product is CAWSVQGTAGNEQFF.